The 30 T cell receptor beta chains below come from one sample, sequenced in a study of B cell selection in AIRE deficiency. The regulatory T cell sort gate was CD4+CD25hiCD127low/negative. Assay: immunoSEQ multiplex PCR; the TCRdb copy retains only in-frame clones and omits some. The sample holds about 21,000 clones, 85% to 95% seen once. Source material: Tregs sorted from PBMCs. The receptors were sampled from a human donor with AIRE deficiency.

J is TRBJ2-5 and V is TRBV7-2; D is unresolved. V gave up 5 bases and J gave up 1 base, with 5 bases separating them. The CDR3 loop spans 12 amino acids. Germline V lookup: CDR1 SGHTA, CDR2 FQGNSA. The CDR3 nucleotides are TGTGCCAGCAGCACACCCCAAGAGACCCAGTACTTC. It codes for CASSTPQETQYF.

The genes are TRBV28 and TRBJ1-5; 8 bases are shared with TRBD1. V trimming: 6 bases; J trimming: 4 bases; junction bases outside the gene matches: 5. The CDR3 runs to 14 residues. Germline V CDR1 and CDR2: MDHEN, SYDVKM. The CDR3 DNA reads TGTGCCAGCAGGGAGGGACAGGCTAATCAGCCCCAGCATTTT. This encodes CASREGQANQPQHF.

J is TRBJ2-5 and V is TRBV10-3, with TRBD2 identical over 10 bases. Looked up from germline, CDR1 is ENHRY and CDR2 is SYGVKD. V shed 6 bases and J 5 bases; nucleotides not matched to a gene: 9. The CDR3 has 15 residues. This CDR3 reads CAIREAGGPTETQYF. The CDR3, as DNA: TGTGCCATCAGGGAAGCGGGAGGGCCGACGGAGACCCAGTACTTC.

The chain joins TRBV6-4 to TRBJ1-2, with a possible D match to TRBD1 (5 bases). Germline CDR1 is MRHNA and CDR2 is SNTAGT. The CDR3 has 13 residues. The V end was cut by 5 bases, the J end by 8 bases, with 15 bases between. Here the CDR3 reads CASSSRQLWGYTF. CDR3 sequence (DNA): TGTGCCAGCAGTTCGAGACAGCTGTGGGGCTACACCTTC.

The chain has TRBV6-6 and TRBJ1-5; TRBD1 matches 7 bases. V was pared by 2 bases and J by 2 bases, with 3 bases of the junction left unmatched. This CDR3 spans 15 amino acids. Germline lookup yields CDR1 MNHNY and CDR2 SVGAGI (reference sequence). CDR3 coding DNA: TGTGCCAGCAGTTACACAGGGGTAGGCAATCAGCCCCAGCATTTT. It specifies CASSYTGVGNQPQHF.

J is TRBJ2-5 and V is TRBV5-4; D is uncertain. Germline assignment: CDR1 SGHNT and CDR2 YYREEE (reference sequence). This CDR3 is 14 amino acids long. V was shortened by 4 bases and J by 3 bases, with 13 bases between the two germline ends. DNA of the CDR3: TGTGCCAGCAGCCATCCCGACACGAAAGAGACCCAGTACTTC. Amino acid sequence: CASSHPDTKETQYF.

The V and J genes are TRBV27 and TRBJ2-7; 8 nucleotides line up with TRBD1. This CDR3 comprises 15 residues. Looked up from germline, CDR1 is MNHEY and CDR2 is SMNVEV (reference sequence). Germline trimming cut 0 bases from V and 6 bases from J; bases unmatched to any gene: 7. The chain's CDR3 is CASSLSDRVKGEQYF. CDR3 nucleotide sequence: TGTGCCAGCAGTTTATCGGACAGGGTGAAGGGCGAGCAGTACTTC.

This clone has a single count. The chain uses TRBV4-2 and TRBJ2-2; tentative D call: TRBD2 (6 bases). Trimming cost V 3 bases and J 4 bases, with 9 bases left between them. Germline V gene sequence: CDR1 LGHNA, CDR2 YNFKEQ. The CDR3 loop spans 14 amino acids. The CDR3 here is CASSQGGGTGELFF. In nucleotides, the CDR3 is TGTGCCAGCAGCCAGGGGGGAGGCACCGGGGAGCTGTTTTTT.

The chain has TRBV7-2 and TRBJ2-1; 7 bases match TRBD2. CDR3 length equals 13 residues. Germline CDR1 SGHTA, CDR2 FQGNSA. V was clipped by 5 bases and J by 12 bases; unmatched bases: 10. CDR3 nucleotide sequence: TGTGCCAGCAGCATCGGTGAAGGGAGGGTGCAGTTCTTC. Its translation is CASSIGEGRVQFF.

This clone was recorded once. This chain uses TRBV10-2 with TRBJ1-3; perhaps TRBD1 as D (6 bases). This CDR3 is built from 14 residues. With 7 bases removed from V and 4 bases from J, the gap between germline ends came to 14 bases. CDR1 is WSHSY, CDR2 SAAADI, per germline. The CDR3 loop is CASKATGYGNTIYF. The CDR3 DNA follows: TGCGCCAGCAAAGCAACAGGGTACGGAAACACCATATATTTT.

The sample holds a few counts of this clone. This chain uses TRBV6-6 with TRBJ2-4; 11 positions match TRBD2. Germline-derived CDR1 and CDR2 are MNHNY and SVGAGI (reference sequence). V gave up 2 bases and J gave up 2 bases; unmatched junction bases: 2. The CDR3 loop spans 16 amino acids. As DNA, the CDR3 is TGTGCCAGCAGTTACGGGACTAGCGGAACCAAAAACATTCAGTACTTC. Translating gives CASSYGTSGTKNIQYF.

This sequence joins TRBV4-1 and TRBJ1-1, with unresolved D. Germline CDR1 is MGHRA and CDR2 is YSYEKL. Deletions cut 4 bases from V and 3 bases from J, with 12 bases between. This CDR3 contains 14 residues. The CDR3 nucleotides are TGCGCCAGCAGCCTAAGAGGATGGGACACTGAAGCTTTCTTT. This codes for CASSLRGWDTEAFF.

The V call is TRBV5-4, the J call TRBJ2-6; D gene unclear. The V gene lost 0 bases and the J gene lost 1 base, with 5 bases spanning the gap. CDR1 is SGHNT and CDR2 is YYREEE in the germline V gene (reference sequence). This CDR3 contains 15 residues. The CDR3 region has the DNA TGTGCCAGCAGCTTGGAGGGATCTGGGGCCAACGTCCTGACTTTC. This translates into CASSLEGSGANVLTF.

The chain has TRBV6-5 and TRBJ2-7; unclear D gene. Germline V gene data show CDR1 as MNHEY and CDR2 as SVGAGI. This CDR3 has 15 amino acids. V was clipped by 0 bases and J by 3 bases, with 12 bases between them. The CDR3 protein is CASSYSIGRGYEQYF. Here the CDR3 DNA reads TGTGCCAGCAGTTACTCGATCGGACGAGGCTACGAGCAGTACTTC.

This clone has just a few counts. The chain combines TRBV7-8 with TRBJ2-1; a possible D gene is TRBD2 (6 bases). V lost 3 bases and J lost 6, with 9 bases in between. CDR1 and CDR2 (germline): SGHVS, FQNEAQ. The CDR3 runs 13 residues. The CDR3, as DNA: TGTGCCAGCAGCTTGGCGGGGCTCAATGAGCAGTTCTTC. Its protein is CASSLAGLNEQFF.

This clone was counted a single time. The chain has TRBV5-4 and TRBJ1-5; 8 nucleotides agree with TRBD1. Germline-derived CDR1 and CDR2 are SGHNT and YYREEE (reference sequence). This CDR3 contains 16 residues. V lost 5 bases, J lost 7 bases, and 14 bases stayed unmatched. CDR3 protein: CASSRTQGATSQPQHF. The CDR3 DNA is TGTGCCAGCAGTCGGACTCAGGGGGCGACCAGCCAGCCCCAGCATTTT. The variable domain in full, completed from reference TRBV5-4 and TRBJ1-5, reads ETGVTQSPTHLIKTRGQQVTLRCSSQSGHNTVSWYQQALGQGPQFIFQYYREEENGRGNFPPRFSGLQFPNYSSELNVNALELDDSALYLCASSRTQGATSQPQHFGDGTRLSIL.

The chain couples TRBV10-3 to TRBJ1-5; 7 bases fit TRBD1. The V gene end was trimmed by 0 bases and the J gene end by 6 bases; junction bases not matched to a gene: 5. There are 15 residues in the CDR3. Looked up from germline, CDR1 is ENHRY and CDR2 is SYGVKD. Here the CDR3 reads CAISESAGDSQPQHF. CDR3 coding DNA: TGTGCCATCAGTGAGTCTGCTGGGGACAGTCAGCCCCAGCATTTT.

In DNA, the CDR3 is TGTGCCAGCAGCTCCGTCTGGGGGCCGAACTACGAGCAGTACTTC. This sequence encodes CASSSVWGPNYEQYF. The chain carries TRBV28 and TRBJ2-7, with a weak D call TRBD1 (6 bases). The CDR3 runs to 15 residues. V was clipped by 6 bases and J by 3 bases, with 18 bases between them. The germline V gene has CDR1 MDHEN and CDR2 SYDVKM.

The CDR3 protein is CASSWSGGHYNEQFF. CDR3 DNA: TGTGCCAGCAGTTGGTCGGGGGGTCACTACAATGAGCAGTTCTTC. The chain is built from TRBV6-5 and TRBJ2-1; 7 bases align to TRBD2. Germline assignment: CDR1 MNHEY and CDR2 SVGAGI. V shed 4 bases, J shed 3 bases, and the junction held 6 bases outside the gene matches. The CDR3 length is 15 residues.

V is TRBV5-1 and J is TRBJ1-1; TRBD1 agrees at 7 bases. The V gene end was trimmed by 5 bases and the J gene end by 11 bases; junction bases not matched to a gene: 12. The length of the CDR3 is 13 residues. CDR1 SGHRS and CDR2 YFSETQ come from the germline V gene. The DNA of the CDR3 is TGCGCCAGCAGAGTCGGACAGGCCCCCGGGGCTTTCTTT. It yields the protein CASRVGQAPGAFF.

The rearrangement links TRBV6-6 to TRBJ2-2, with 9 positions matching TRBD2. The CDR3 totals 13 residues. Losses at the gene ends were 7 bases for V and 6 bases for J; bases not matched to a gene: 3. From germline, CDR1 is MNHNY and CDR2 SVGAGI (reference sequence). The CDR3 region is CASKKREAGELFF. In DNA, the CDR3 is TGTGCCAGCAAAAAGCGGGAGGCCGGGGAGCTGTTTTTT.

The chain recombines TRBV18 with TRBJ2-5; 8 nucleotides line up with TRBD1. Trimming removed 0 bases from V and 5 bases from J; junction bases left unmatched: 5. The CDR3 has 15 amino acids. The V gene's germline CDR1 is KGHSH and CDR2 LQKENI. For the CDR3, the DNA is TGTGCCAGCTCACCACCTCAGGGGGCTGGGGAGACCCAGTACTTC. Translating gives CASSPPQGAGETQYF.

The chain joins TRBV21-1 to TRBJ2-5. TRBV21-1 is recorded as a pseudogene. The CDR3 loop spans 17 amino acids. CDR3: CASSKVPPPNYQETQYF. The DNA for the CDR3 is TGTGCCAGCAGCAAAGTCCCCCCGCCGAATTACCAAGAGACCCAGTACTTC.

Here the CDR3 reads CASSFQPGPHEQYF. For the CDR3, the DNA is TGCGCCAGCAGCTTCCAGCCGGGACCCCACGAGCAGTACTTC. The rearrangement joins TRBV5-1 to TRBJ2-7; either TRBD1 or TRBD2 may supply D (5 bases each). This CDR3 region has 14 residues. CDR1 and CDR2 (germline): SGHRS, YFSETQ. Trimming took 2 bases from V and 5 from J, leaving 14 bases between them.

This clone came up once. The chain is built from TRBV15 and TRBJ1-4; D is ambiguous. Trimming took 5 bases from V and 10 from J, leaving 14 bases between them. Germline assignment: CDR1 LNHNV and CDR2 YYDKDF (reference sequence). This CDR3 region has 13 residues. CDR3: CATSWESIGKLFF. Written as DNA, the CDR3 is TGTGCCACCAGCTGGGAGAGTATTGGAAAACTGTTTTTT.

This chain joins TRBV6-5 and TRBJ2-1; D unclear. The CDR3 sequence is 13 residues long. CDR1 is MNHEY, CDR2 SVGAGI, per germline. Trimming stripped 6 bases from V and 5 bases from J, with 11 bases between. The CDR3 protein is CASSSGSHNEQFF. CDR3 coding DNA: TGTGCCAGCAGCTCCGGATCTCACAATGAGCAGTTCTTC.

The chain carries TRBV2 and TRBJ2-3; no reliable D call. The germline V gene has CDR1 SNHLY and CDR2 FYNNEI. Trimming removed 7 bases from V and 4 bases from J, with 15 bases in between. The CDR3 is 14 amino acids. CDR3 sequence reads: CASKGSVSSDTQYF. The CDR3 coding sequence is TGTGCCAGCAAGGGATCTGTGTCCTCAGATACGCAGTATTTT.

V and J are TRBV11-3 and TRBJ1-2, with D maybe TRBD1 (5 bases). Germline CDR1 and CDR2: SGHNT and YENEEA. Deletions cut 5 bases from V and 4 bases from J, with 20 bases between. CDR3 size: 16 residues. CDR3 in DNA: TGTGCCAGCAGCCAAATTGGCAGGGTCCCACTCTATGGCTACACCTTC. Amino acid sequence: CASSQIGRVPLYGYTF. Supplemented by reference TRBV11-3 and TRBJ1-2, the full variable domain reads EAGVVQSPRYKIIEKKQPVAFWCNPISGHNTLYWYLQNLGQGPELLIRYENEEAVDDSQLPKDRFSAERLKGVDSTLKIQPAELGDSAVYLCASSQIGRVPLYGYTFGSGTRLTVV.

The genes are TRBV5-6 and TRBJ1-5; D is perhaps TRBD1 (5 bases). This CDR3 is 17 amino acids long. Germline CDR1 is SGHDT and CDR2 is YYEEEE. V was clipped by 3 bases and J by 6 bases, with 22 bases between them. The CDR3 here is CASSSREWGPGSQPQHF. The CDR3 DNA reads as TGTGCCAGCAGCTCGCGGGAATGGGGCCCCGGGAGTCAGCCCCAGCATTTT.

The V gene is TRBV27, the J gene TRBJ2-3; 7 bases align to TRBD2. The V and J ends lost 6 bases and 0 bases, in that order; junction bases with no gene match: 3. This CDR3 region has 14 residues. CDR1 is MNHEY, CDR2 SMNVEV, per germline (reference sequence). This CDR3 reads CASRLAFSTDTQYF. As DNA, the CDR3 is TGTGCCAGCAGACTAGCGTTTAGCACAGATACGCAGTATTTT.